The following is a TCR beta chain sequence with its context. The antigen is not known. The record originates from a study of T cells in localized non-small cell lung cancer. The study's findings and limits: Analysis by sequencing included only one tumor region, so heterogeneity remains possible. Across samples, adjacent lung featured a median around 55 of the top 100 tumor clones. There was higher T cell clonality in uninvolved adjacent lung than in tumor, and it was highest there.

Sequencing used immunoSEQ multiplex PCR; TCRdb keeps in-frame clones, though not all of them. The sample shows around 140,000 clones, about 89% of them seen only once. There are 15 residues in the CDR3. Unmatched junction bases numbered 8, after V lost 5 bases and J lost 3 bases. Per the germline V gene, CDR1 is SGHRS and CDR2 is YFSETQ. The V and J genes are TRBV5-1 and TRBJ2-1; 7 nucleotides agree with TRBD2. The sample here was peripheral blood, taken before any cancer treatment. This TCR came from a female donor at least 60 years old with stage I lung adenocarcinoma. In DNA, the CDR3 is TGCGCCAGCAGTCTCAGCGGGGACGGCTACAATGAGCAGTTCTTC. Protein sequence: CASSLSGDGYNEQFF.